One and the same sample provided the 5 T cell receptor beta chains below, sequenced in a study of shared clonotypes between healthy human individuals. The assay was immunoSEQ multiplex PCR, and TCRdb's table has in-frame clones only and misses some. The table includes fewer than 3 million clones, 85% to 95% detected once. The sequenced material came from naive CD4+ T cells from PBMCs. Subset indicated: CD45RA+ positively selected. The receptors originated from a man younger than 30 in good health. Some clones in this sample may be carry-over from other donors' samples.

The genes are TRBV18 and TRBJ2-2; D is undetermined. CDR1 is KGHSH, CDR2 LQKENI, per germline. This CDR3 contains 16 residues. Trimming stripped 2 bases from V and 0 bases from J, with 10 bases between. CDR3 protein: CASSPVLNTNTGELFF. The CDR3 DNA follows: TGTGCCAGCTCACCAGTCCTCAACACGAACACCGGGGAGCTGTTTTTT.

The chain has TRBV9 and TRBJ1-3; 9 bases agree with TRBD1. There are 16 residues in the CDR3. The J segment lost 4 bases and the V segment lost 1 base, leaving 6 bases of the junction unmatched. Looked up from germline, CDR1 is SGDLS and CDR2 is YYNGEE. DNA of the CDR3: TGTGCCAGCAGCGTAACAGGGGGCGCCGGAGGAAACACCATATATTTT. Encoded protein: CASSVTGGAGGNTIYF.

Of note for this clone: The identical CDR3 is also encoded by other nucleotide sequences in the sample. This sequence joins TRBV6-5 and TRBJ2-2, with 7 nucleotides matching TRBD2. V dropped 0 bases and J dropped 2; count of bases not matched to a gene: 3. The V gene's germline CDR1 is MNHEY and CDR2 SVGAGI. The CDR3 sequence is 16 residues long. CDR3 DNA sequence: TGTGCCAGCAGTTACTCGGCTAGCGGAAACACCGGGGAGCTGTTTTTT. Translated, it gives CASSYSASGNTGELFF.

The genes are TRBV4-3 and TRBJ1-4; D is ambiguous. Germline V gene lookup returns CDR1 LGHNA and CDR2 YSLEER. This CDR3 is built from 16 residues. V was clipped by 0 bases and J by 8 bases, with 16 bases between them. Here the CDR3 DNA reads TGCGCCAGCAGCCAAGATTTGGGCAGGTTGGGGGAAAAACTGTTTTTT. Amino acids: CASSQDLGRLGEKLFF.

This sequence joins TRBV7-2 and TRBJ2-7, with D tentatively TRBD1 or TRBD2 (5 bases each). CDR3 length equals 15 residues. Trimming took 1 base from V and 4 from J, leaving 14 bases between them. Germline CDR1 SGHTA, CDR2 FQGNSA. This CDR3 reads CASSLGGPGKYEQYF. In DNA, the CDR3 is TGTGCCAGCAGCTTAGGGGGCCCCGGGAAATACGAGCAGTACTTC.